This TCR beta chain was documented in a study of T-cell reconstitution after alpha-beta-depleted transplantation in children. Preparation of the TCRbeta library used unique molecular identifiers. Via MiXCR, TCRdb re-called the PCR reads, giving one row per CDR3 protein. Of fewer than 750,000 distinct CDR3 sequences listed, 20% to 25% were seen once; the top ten hold 14%. The CDR3 length is 13 residues. Germline loops: CDR1 PRHDT, CDR2 FYEKMQ (reference sequence). Trimming removed 5 bases at V and 8 bases at J, with 13 bases between. A few counts support this clonotype. The antigen remains undetermined. Study-wide results and caveats: T cells produced anew were the main source of T-cell counts and diversity one year after transplant. Surviving recipient T cells and thymic progenitors produced the high day-60 TCRbeta diversity seen in some patients. After transplant, at about two months, alpha-beta T cells were reportedly derived from several hundred expanded graft clones.

This chain connects TRBV13 to TRBJ2-1, with D tentatively TRBD1 (5 bases). Source: PBMCs, mostly from graft donor cells, taken 360 days after TCRalphabeta/CD19-depleted stem cell transplant. This receptor was taken from a boy in the first two years of life who had a stem cell transplant for acute myeloid leukemia, so the T cells may come from the graft donor. The CDR3 spells CASSQRQMHEQFF. The CDR3 DNA is TGTGCCAGCAGCCAAAGACAGATGCATGAGCAGTTCTTC.